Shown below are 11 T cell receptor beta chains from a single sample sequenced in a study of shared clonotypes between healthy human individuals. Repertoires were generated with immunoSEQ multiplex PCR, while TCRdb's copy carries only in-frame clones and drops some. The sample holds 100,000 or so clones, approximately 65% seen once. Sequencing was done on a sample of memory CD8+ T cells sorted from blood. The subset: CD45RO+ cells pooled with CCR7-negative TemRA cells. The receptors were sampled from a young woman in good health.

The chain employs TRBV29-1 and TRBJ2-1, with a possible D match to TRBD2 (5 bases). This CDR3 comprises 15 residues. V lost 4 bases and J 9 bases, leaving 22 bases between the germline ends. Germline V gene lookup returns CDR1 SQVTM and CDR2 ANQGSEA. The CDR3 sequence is CSVAARSRLAGEQFF. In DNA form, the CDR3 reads TGCAGCGTTGCGGCTCGTAGTCGCCTGGCGGGTGAGCAGTTCTTC.

The CDR3 spells CASRPRTGPYGYTF. CDR3 in DNA: TGTGCCAGCAGACCCCGGACAGGGCCCTATGGCTACACCTTC. The V call is TRBV27, the J call TRBJ1-2, with 8 bases identical to TRBD1. The trim removed 6 bases at V and 4 bases at J, leaving 7 bases unmatched. Germline V gene lookup returns CDR1 MNHEY and CDR2 SMNVEV (reference sequence). The CDR3 length is 14 residues.

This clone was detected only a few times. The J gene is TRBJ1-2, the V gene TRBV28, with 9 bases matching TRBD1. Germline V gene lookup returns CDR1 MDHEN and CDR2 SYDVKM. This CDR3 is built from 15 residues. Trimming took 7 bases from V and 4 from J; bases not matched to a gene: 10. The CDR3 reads CASTPNRGHRYGYTF. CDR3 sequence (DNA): TGTGCCAGCACCCCTAACAGGGGGCATCGCTATGGCTACACCTTC.

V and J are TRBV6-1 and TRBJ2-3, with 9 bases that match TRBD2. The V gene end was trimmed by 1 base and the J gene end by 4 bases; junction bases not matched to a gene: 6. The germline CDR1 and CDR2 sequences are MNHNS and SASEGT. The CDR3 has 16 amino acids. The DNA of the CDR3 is TGTGCCAGCAGTGAAGGAGGCGGGGGGGGCGCAGATACGCAGTATTTT. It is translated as CASSEGGGGGADTQYF.

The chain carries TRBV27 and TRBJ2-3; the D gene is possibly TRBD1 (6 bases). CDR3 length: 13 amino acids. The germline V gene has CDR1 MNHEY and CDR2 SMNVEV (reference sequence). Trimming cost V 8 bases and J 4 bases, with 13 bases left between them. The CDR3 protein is CASRDTWADTQYF. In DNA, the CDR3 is TGTGCCAGCCGGGACACCTGGGCAGATACGCAGTATTTT.

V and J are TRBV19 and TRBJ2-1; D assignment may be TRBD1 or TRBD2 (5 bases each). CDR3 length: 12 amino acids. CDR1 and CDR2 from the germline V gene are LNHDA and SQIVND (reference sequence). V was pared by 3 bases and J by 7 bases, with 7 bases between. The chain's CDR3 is CASSIWGNEQFF. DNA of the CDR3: TGTGCCAGTAGTATTTGGGGGAATGAGCAGTTCTTC. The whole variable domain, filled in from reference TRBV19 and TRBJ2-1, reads DGGITQSPKYLFRKEGQNVTLSCEQNLNHDAMYWYRQDPGQGLRLIYYSQIVNDFQKGDIAEGYSVSREKKESFPLTVTSAQKNPTAFYLCASSIWGNEQFFGPGTRLTVL.

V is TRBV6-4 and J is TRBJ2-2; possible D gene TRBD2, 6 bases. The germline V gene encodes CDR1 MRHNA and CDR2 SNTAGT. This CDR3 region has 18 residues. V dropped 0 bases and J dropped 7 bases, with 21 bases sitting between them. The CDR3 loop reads CASSDSELGGDYGGELFF. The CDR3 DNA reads TGTGCCAGCAGTGACTCTGAGCTTGGAGGGGATTACGGCGGGGAGCTGTTTTTT.

The CDR3 region is CASRSDSSSYNEQFF. Written as DNA, the CDR3 is TGTGCCAGCAGAAGTGACTCAAGCTCCTACAATGAGCAGTTCTTC. The chain uses TRBV6-5 and TRBJ2-1, with D hard to call. Trimming removed 6 bases at V and 0 bases at J, with 12 bases between. Germline values: CDR1 MNHEY, CDR2 SVGAGI. The CDR3 is 15 amino acids.

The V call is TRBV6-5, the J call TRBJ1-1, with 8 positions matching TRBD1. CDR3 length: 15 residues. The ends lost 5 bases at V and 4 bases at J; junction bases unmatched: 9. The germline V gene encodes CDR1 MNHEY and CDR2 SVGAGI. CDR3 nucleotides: TGTGCCAGCAGTCCCAATGGCAGGGGGCCCACTGAAGCTTTCTTT. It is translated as CASSPNGRGPTEAFF.

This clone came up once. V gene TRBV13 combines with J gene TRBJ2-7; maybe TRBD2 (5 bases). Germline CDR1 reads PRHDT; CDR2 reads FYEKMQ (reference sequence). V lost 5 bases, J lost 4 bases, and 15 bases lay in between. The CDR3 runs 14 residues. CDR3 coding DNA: TGTGCCAGCAGCCAAGACTACGTCCGATACGAGCAGTACTTC. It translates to CASSQDYVRYEQYF.

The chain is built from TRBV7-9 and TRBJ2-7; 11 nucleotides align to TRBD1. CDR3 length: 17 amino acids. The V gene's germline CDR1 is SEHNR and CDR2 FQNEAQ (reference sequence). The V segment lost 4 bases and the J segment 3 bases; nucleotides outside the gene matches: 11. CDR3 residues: CASSSTLVGTGGYEQYF. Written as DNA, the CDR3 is TGTGCCAGCAGCTCCACTCTTGTCGGGACAGGGGGCTACGAGCAGTACTTC.